What follows are 10 T cell receptor beta chains derived from one specimen sequenced in a study of T cells in women clearing cervical HPV infection. TCRdb keeps only in-frame clones here, not all; method: immunoSEQ multiplex PCR. The ten top clones account for about 8.1%, within a sample of 30,000 to 35,000 clones. Material for sequencing was blood buffy coat. The receptors originated from a woman between 18 and 70 years old with a cervical HPV16 infection that either progressed to CIN3+ or cleared (not recorded which).

Worth noting for this clone: The read ends 3 residues early relative to the CDR3; the germline J gene fills the gap. The chain uses TRBV7-9 and TRBJ2-3, with D tentatively TRBD1 (5 bases). Germline assignment: CDR1 SEHNR and CDR2 FQNEAQ (reference sequence). The CDR3 covers 14 residues. CDR3 DNA (partial): TGTGCCAGCAGCTTCTCTCCAGGGAAAGAGACG. Protein product: CASSFSPGKET. The entire CDR3 protein reads CASSFSPGKETQYF.

On this clone: The read halts 3 residues ahead of the CDR3 end, with the missing end drawn from the germline J gene. The chain has TRBV10-3 and TRBJ1-5; a weak D match, TRBD1 (5 bases). V was clipped by 2 bases and J by 0 bases, with 11 bases between them. CDR1 and CDR2 (germline): ENHRY, SYGVKD. The CDR3 is 16 amino acids. This CDR3 is CAISEGGGYSNQPQHF. CDR3 bases read: TGTGCCATCAGTGAGGGGGGGGGTTATAGCAATCAGCCC.

Of note for this clone: The read ends 3 residues shy of where the CDR3 ends; the end is completed using the germline J gene. V gene TRBV3-1 (or the pseudogene TRBV3-2) combines with J gene TRBJ2-1; TRBD2 matches 14 bases. The germline gives CDR1 LGHDT, CDR2 YNNKEL (reference sequence). This CDR3 is built from 16 residues. With 4 bases clipped from V and 7 bases from J, the junction kept 6 bases outside the gene matches. Partial CDR3 DNA: TGTGCCAGCAGCCCACCGGGACTAGCGGGAGTGAATGAG. Translating gives CASSPPGLAGVNE. The CDR3, in full, reads CASSPPGLAGVNEQFF.

Regarding this clone: The read ends 3 residues early relative to the CDR3; the germline J gene fills the gap. The chain recombines TRBV20-1 with TRBJ2-7; D possibly corresponds to TRBD2 (6 bases). Per the germline V gene, CDR1 is DFQATT and CDR2 is SNEGSKA (reference sequence). This CDR3 has 13 residues. The germline V and J ends were trimmed by 3 bases and 0 bases, with 9 bases remaining between them. The CDR3 loop reads CSASGTHSYEQYF. The covered CDR3 bases are TGCAGTGCTAGTGGGACTCACTCCTACGAG.

For this clone: The read halts 3 residues ahead of the CDR3 end, with the missing end drawn from the germline J gene. V is TRBV18 and J is TRBJ1-2; D is ambiguous. The germline V gene encodes CDR1 KGHSH and CDR2 LQKENI. The length of the CDR3 is 14 residues. The sequenced CDR3 bases are TGTGCCAGCTCAGATGCTGGTCGGTCCTACGAC. It codes for CASSDAGRSYD. The whole CDR3 sequence is CASSDAGRSYDYTF.

A note on this clone: The read finishes 3 residues shy of the CDR3 end, and the germline J gene is used to complete it. This chain links TRBV2 with TRBJ1-2; 11 bases agree with TRBD1. Germline CDR1 SNHLY, CDR2 FYNNEI. This CDR3 is built from 15 residues. CDR3 protein: CASTIRTGGVGGYTF. The sequenced part of the CDR3 DNA is TGTGCCAGCACAATAAGGACAGGGGGCGTGGGAGGC.

As for this clone: The CDR3 is cut off 3 residues early in the read; its end comes from the germline J gene. V is TRBV7-9 and J is TRBJ1-2; tentatively, D is TRBD1 (6 bases). The CDR3 consists of 14 residues. Looked up from germline, CDR1 is SEHNR and CDR2 is FQNEAQ (reference sequence). V was cut by 0 bases and J by 7 bases, with 12 bases left in between. The DNA read from the CDR3 is TGTGCCAGCAGCTTAGCGTCGGGCAGGGGTGGC. Translated: CASSLASGRGG. The complete CDR3 protein is CASSLASGRGGYTF.

Notes on this clone: Sequencing ends 3 residues short of the CDR3 end; the germline J gene provides the rest. This chain connects TRBV29-1 to TRBJ2-3; possibly TRBD1 for D (5 bases). This CDR3 has 14 amino acids. CDR1 and CDR2 (germline): SQVTM, ANQGSEA. Trimming cost V 2 bases and J 1 base, with 10 bases left between them. The CDR3 region is CSVEQGEGTDTQYF. CDR3 bases read: TGCAGCGTTGAACAGGGCGAGGGCACAGATACG.

This clone is identified as medium-sized from frequency. The read gets to within 3 residues of the CDR3 end, and the germline J gene fills in the rest. V and J are TRBV2 and TRBJ2-5; no clear D gene. Per germline, CDR1 SNHLY and CDR2 FYNNEI. This CDR3 contains 14 residues. Trimming shortened V by 5 bases and J by 4 bases, and 14 bases separated the two germline ends. CDR3 sequence reads: CASSRTVNGETQYF. The CDR3 DNA, read in part, is TGTGCCAGCAGTCGAACAGTGAACGGAGAGACC.

On this clone: The read comes to an end 3 residues before the CDR3 does, leaving the germline J gene to fill in the end. V and J are TRBV6-4 and TRBJ2-3; D is unclear. Trimming took 3 bases from V and 0 from J, leaving 10 bases between them. Germline lookup yields CDR1 MRHNA and CDR2 SNTAGT. The CDR3 is made up of 15 amino acids. CDR3 sequence reads: CASSEGGSSTDTQYF. The part of the CDR3 DNA that was read is TGTGCCAGCAGTGAAGGCGGCAGTAGCACAGATACG.